The 23 T cell receptor beta chains below come from one sample, sequenced in a study of cytomegalovirus exposure and HLA in healthy donors. A multiplex PCR was run with 60 Vbeta primers and 13 Jbeta primers. Profiled with immunoSEQ multiplex PCR; TCRdb holds only in-frame clones, not every one. The data hold 85,000 to 110,000 clones, with 76% observed a single time. The sequencing sample was made of PBMCs. These receptors came from a woman younger than 30 in good health and CMV-seropositive.

The chain employs TRBV5-1 and TRBJ1-4, with a tentative D call TRBD1 (5 bases). V gave up 4 bases and J gave up 2 bases, with 15 bases separating them. CDR1 SGHRS and CDR2 YFSETQ come from the germline V gene. The CDR3 runs to 16 residues. DNA of the CDR3: TGCGCCAGCAGCATGACAGCCCCCCCGACTAATGAAAAACTGTTTTTT. This gives the protein CASSMTAPPTNEKLFF.

This chain connects TRBV7-8 to TRBJ2-5, with no clear D. V was shortened by 0 bases and J by 5 bases, with 7 bases between the two germline ends. There are 13 residues in the CDR3. Germline V gives CDR1 SGHVS, CDR2 FQNEAQ. CDR3: CASSLAGRETQYF. CDR3 in DNA: TGTGCCAGCAGCTTAGCTGGTCGGGAGACCCAGTACTTC.

This clone was observed a single time. The chain links TRBV6-5 to TRBJ2-2; D is unclear. The length of the CDR3 is 15 residues. V was cut by 1 base and J by 0 bases, with 6 bases left in between. Germline V gene lookup returns CDR1 MNHEY and CDR2 SVGAGI. The CDR3 region has the DNA TGTGCCAGCAGTTACTTGCGCACGAACACCGGGGAGCTGTTTTTT. This gives the protein CASSYLRTNTGELFF.

The rearrangement uses TRBV6-6 and TRBJ2-7; D is possibly TRBD2 (5 bases). Trimming took off 0 bases at V and 2 bases at J, with 11 bases between the two ends. Germline values: CDR1 MNHNY, CDR2 SVGAGI (reference sequence). The CDR3 extends over 15 amino acids. This CDR3 is CASSYSASSTYEQYF. The CDR3 DNA reads TGTGCCAGCAGTTACTCGGCTAGCAGTACCTACGAGCAGTACTTC.

J is TRBJ1-5 and V is TRBV30, with no clear D. Germline-derived CDR1 and CDR2 are GTSNPN and SVGIG (reference sequence). This CDR3 is 14 amino acids long. V lost 0 bases, J lost 7 bases, and 13 bases lay in between. In DNA form, the CDR3 reads TGTGCCTGGAGTGTATTGGGCACATCCCAGCCCCAGCATTTT. This encodes CAWSVLGTSQPQHF.

This chain uses TRBV7-7 with TRBJ2-3; D might be TRBD2 (7 bases). CDR3 length: 15 amino acids. Deletions cut 5 bases from V and 2 bases from J, with 14 bases between. Germline CDR1 reads SSHAT; CDR2 reads FNYEAQ (reference sequence). CDR3 sequence reads: CASSGGRGLTDTQYF. For the CDR3, the DNA is TGTGCCAGCAGCGGGGGGCGGGGGCTCACAGATACGCAGTATTTT.

J is TRBJ1-6 and V is TRBV21-1. TRBV21-1 is a listed pseudogene. The CDR3 extends over 13 amino acids. The CDR3 reads CASSNRGDSPLHF. As DNA, the CDR3 is TGTGCCAGCAGCAACCGGGGGGACTCACCCCTCCACTTT.

The gene calls are TRBV4-3 and TRBJ1-1; D uncertain. V was shortened by 0 bases and J by 8 bases, with 13 bases between the two germline ends. The CDR3 runs to 14 residues. CDR1 LGHNA and CDR2 YSLEER come from the germline V gene. The CDR3 loop reads CASSQDPGFGEAFF. Here the CDR3 DNA reads TGCGCCAGCAGCCAAGATCCCGGGTTCGGAGAAGCTTTCTTT.

The genes are TRBV2 and TRBJ2-7, with 9 bases that match TRBD2. V shed 7 bases, J shed 0 bases, and the junction held 10 bases outside the gene matches. Germline lookup yields CDR1 SNHLY and CDR2 FYNNEI. The CDR3 is 16 amino acids. CDR3 protein: CASTLYGTSSSYEQYF. The CDR3 DNA follows: TGTGCCAGCACCCTATACGGGACTAGCAGCTCCTACGAGCAGTACTTC.

The rearrangement links TRBV30 to TRBJ2-7, with 7 bases matching TRBD1. The germline V gene encodes CDR1 GTSNPN and CDR2 SVGIG (reference sequence). V gave up 0 bases and J gave up 5 bases; unmatched junction bases: 7. The CDR3 loop spans 14 amino acids. The CDR3 DNA reads as TGTGCCTGGAGTGTCGGACAGGCATGGGACGAGCAGTACTTC. It specifies CAWSVGQAWDEQYF.

The genes are TRBV7-3 and TRBJ2-2; D perhaps matches TRBD2 (6 bases). The germline gives CDR1 SGHTA, CDR2 FQGTGA. The CDR3 contains 15 residues. Trimming cost V 3 bases and J 2 bases, with 10 bases left between them. Here the CDR3 reads CASSFGSSNTGELFF. The CDR3 DNA is TGTGCCAGCAGCTTCGGGAGTTCCAACACCGGGGAGCTGTTTTTT.

The gene calls are TRBV27 and TRBJ1-1, with D possibly TRBD1 on 6 matching bases. V was shortened by 5 bases and J by 9 bases, with 19 bases between the two germline ends. Germline loops: CDR1 MNHEY, CDR2 SMNVEV (reference sequence). CDR3 length: 14 residues. CDR3 nucleotides: TGTGCCAGCAGTACAATCCCAGGGACAAGACAAGCTTTCTTT. It specifies CASSTIPGTRQAFF.

V is TRBV12-5 and J is TRBJ1-2; unclear D gene. This CDR3 region has 13 residues. Trimming shortened V by 6 bases and J by 8 bases, and 16 bases separated the two germline ends. CDR1 and CDR2 (germline): LGHNT, FRNRAP. The CDR3 is CASGFDFVRGYTF. The CDR3 nucleotides are TGTGCTAGTGGATTTGACTTCGTTCGAGGCTACACCTTC.

The chain is built from TRBV27 and TRBJ2-7; 11 nucleotides agree with TRBD2. V shed 5 bases, J shed 4 bases, and the junction held 13 bases outside the gene matches. Germline CDR1 is MNHEY and CDR2 is SMNVEV (reference sequence). CDR3 length equals 17 residues. The CDR3 spells CASSTSGRGPGLYEQYF. The CDR3 coding sequence is TGTGCCAGCAGTACTAGCGGGAGAGGCCCTGGGCTTTACGAGCAGTACTTC.

The chain joins TRBV10-3 to TRBJ2-1, with TRBD2 identical over 10 bases. The CDR3 runs to 16 residues. The ends lost 5 bases at V and 7 bases at J; junction bases unmatched: 11. Germline CDR1 and CDR2: ENHRY and SYGVKD. This CDR3 is CAISLQISGGRNEQFF. As DNA, the CDR3 is TGTGCCATCAGTTTACAAATTAGCGGGGGGAGGAATGAGCAGTTCTTC.

V usage is TRBV11-2 and J usage is TRBJ2-7, with D maybe TRBD2 (7 bases). V lost 4 bases and J 6 bases, leaving 22 bases between the germline ends. The CDR3 totals 16 residues. Germline-derived CDR1 and CDR2 are SGHAT and FQNNGV. The CDR3 here is CASSSQLGGGASEQYF. CDR3 in DNA: TGTGCCAGCAGCTCCCAACTAGGAGGGGGGGCCTCCGAGCAGTACTTC. Full variable domain (missing parts from reference TRBV11-2 and TRBJ2-7): EAGVAQSPRYKIIEKRQSVAFWCNPISGHATLYWYQQILGQGPKLLIQFQNNGVVDDSQLPKDRFSAERLKGVDSTLKIQPAKLEDSAVYLCASSSQLGGGASEQYFGPGTRLTVT.

The chain couples TRBV2 to TRBJ2-2, with 9 bases matching TRBD2. Germline values: CDR1 SNHLY, CDR2 FYNNEI. CDR3 length equals 15 residues. Trimming at V came to 8 bases and at J to 2 bases, leaving 6 bases not matched to a gene. The CDR3 DNA reads as TGTGCCAGCCTGAGACTAGCGGATAACACCGGGGAGCTGTTTTTT. It encodes CASLRLADNTGELFF.

This clone was seen only once. The CDR3 spells CASSEDLPDRGSGYTF. The DNA for the CDR3 is TGTGCCAGCAGTGAAGACTTGCCGGACAGGGGTAGTGGCTACACCTTC. This rearrangement joins TRBV2 to TRBJ1-2; 9 nucleotides match TRBD1. Germline V gives CDR1 SNHLY, CDR2 FYNNEI. J lost 7 bases, V lost 1 base, and 10 bases had no gene match. The CDR3 is made up of 16 amino acids.

The V call is TRBV6-5, the J call TRBJ2-3, with 10 bases that match TRBD2. CDR3 length: 16 residues. V dropped 0 bases and J dropped 7; count of bases not matched to a gene: 7. The germline gives CDR1 MNHEY, CDR2 SVGAGI. The chain's CDR3 is CASSYSVAGGLNTQYF. The CDR3 nucleotides read TGTGCCAGCAGTTACTCGGTAGCGGGAGGATTGAATACGCAGTATTTT.

The CDR3 region is CASSLAPGSNYGYTF. CDR3 nucleotides: TGTGCCAGCAGCTTAGCGCCGGGAAGTAACTATGGCTACACCTTC. The chain is built from TRBV7-6 and TRBJ1-2, with D unclear. V was clipped by 0 bases and J by 1 base, with 9 bases between them. This CDR3 is built from 15 residues. Germline V gene data show CDR1 as SGHVS and CDR2 as FNYEAQ.

The chain combines TRBV28 with TRBJ2-2; D is unresolved. Germline V gene data show CDR1 as MDHEN and CDR2 as SYDVKM. This CDR3 has 14 amino acids. The V end lost 3 bases, the J end lost 1 base, and 6 bases lay between the germline ends. CDR3 DNA sequence: TGTGCCAGCAGTTTTAACGGGAACACCGGGGAGCTGTTTTTT. This codes for CASSFNGNTGELFF.

The chain couples TRBV27 to TRBJ1-5; D gene unclear. Trimming removed 6 bases from V and 0 bases from J, with 6 bases in between. CDR1 MNHEY and CDR2 SMNVEV come from the germline V gene (reference sequence). This CDR3 is 13 amino acids long. In nucleotides, the CDR3 is TGTGCCAGCAGCCCAGATAGCAATCAGCCCCAGCATTTT. Its translation is CASSPDSNQPQHF.

The V and J genes are TRBV5-8 and TRBJ1-3; 7 positions match TRBD1. The J segment lost 0 bases and the V segment lost 2 bases, leaving 11 bases of the junction unmatched. The germline gives CDR1 SGHTS, CDR2 YDEGEE. The CDR3 sequence is 18 residues long. CDR3 region: CASSLKGGSPISGNTIYF. The CDR3 nucleotides are TGTGCCAGCAGCTTAAAAGGGGGCTCCCCGATCTCTGGAAACACCATATATTTT. The full variable domain, with the rest looked up from reference TRBV5-8 and TRBJ1-3, is EAGVTQSPTHLIKTRGQQATLRCSPISGHTSVYWYQQALGLGLQFLLWYDEGEERNRGNFPPRFSGRQFPNYSSELNVNALELEDSALYLCASSLKGGSPISGNTIYFGEGSWLTVV.